This T cell receptor beta chain was captured by sequencing in a study of blood T cell repertoires in COVID-19. In terms of age and location, participants ranged from roughly 18 to 89 years and lived in approximately 26 US areas. Clones were read by immunoSEQ multiplex PCR, and TCRdb kept only the in-frame ones, dropping some. The profile shows about 370,000 clones, roughly nine tenths of them singletons. The CDR3 contains 14 residues. Germline CDR1 SGHKS, CDR2 YYEKEE (reference sequence). Trimming took 1 base from V and 6 from J, leaving 13 bases between them. The receptor was derived from a woman in her 40s who had been exposed to COVID-19. This chain links TRBV5-5 with TRBJ1-1; TRBD1 is a possible D gene (6 bases). Sequencing was done on a sample of PBMCs or T cells enriched from blood (not recorded which). The CDR3 is CASSLLGARAEAFF. The CDR3 bases are TGTGCCAGCAGCTTGCTGGGGGCGAGGGCTGAAGCTTTCTTT.